The 5 T cell receptor beta chains listed next were all sequenced from one sample in a study of beta chain features in type 1 diabetes. No antigen has been identified for these receptors. Overall study results and limits: TCRB CDR3s were moderately but significantly shorter in Type 1 diabetes patients in all four CD4+ subsets.

Isolated RNA was reverse transcribed in full, so expressed TCRB transcripts were sequenced. Sequenced by immunoSEQ multiplex PCR; TCRdb stores in-frame clones only, minus some. The table records about 160,000 clones, roughly 60% of them present only once. Sequenced: naive CD4+ T cells from blood. The receptors originated from a man aged 30 to 39 with type 1 diabetes.

The rearrangement links TRBV29-1 to TRBJ2-3, with a possible D match to TRBD2 (6 bases). Germline V gene sequence: CDR1 SQVTM, CDR2 ANQGSEA. V was pared by 4 bases and J by 7 bases, with 15 bases between. This CDR3 comprises 13 residues. This chain's CDR3 is CSVGRDAGNTQYF. CDR3 DNA: TGCAGCGTTGGGCGGGACGCGGGGAATACGCAGTATTTT.

The chain carries TRBV12-5 and TRBJ2-3; 9 nucleotides line up with TRBD2. CDR3 length equals 16 residues. CDR1 LGHNT and CDR2 FRNRAP come from the germline V gene. After removal of 4 bases from V and 4 bases from J, the junction contained 9 bases not matched to a gene. CDR3 nucleotide sequence: TGTGCTAGTGGTTCGATCCTAGCGGGGACCGCAGATACGCAGTATTTT. It is translated as CASGSILAGTADTQYF.

The chain recombines TRBV10-2 with TRBJ1-6; a possible D gene is TRBD1 (5 bases). The CDR3 is 14 residues long. V was trimmed by 0 bases and J by 10 bases, leaving 10 bases between them. Germline CDR1 is WSHSY and CDR2 is SAAADI. The CDR3 reads CASSESSGQSPLHF. CDR3 coding DNA: TGCGCCAGCAGTGAGTCGTCAGGGCAATCACCCCTCCACTTT.

The chain is built from TRBV9 and TRBJ1-1, with D tentatively TRBD1 (5 bases). CDR3 length: 14 amino acids. Germline CDR1 SGDLS, CDR2 YYNGEE. Trimming took off 3 bases at V and 1 base at J, with 10 bases between the two ends. In DNA form, the CDR3 reads TGTGCCAGCAGCGGAGACAGCTGGAACACTGAAGCTTTCTTT. Protein: CASSGDSWNTEAFF.

The J gene is TRBJ2-5, the V gene TRBV7-2; D perhaps matches TRBD1 (6 bases). The germline V gene encodes CDR1 SGHTA and CDR2 FQGNSA. This CDR3 has 16 amino acids. V dropped 4 bases and J dropped 5 bases, with 20 bases sitting between them. The CDR3 nucleotides are TGTGCCAGCAGCTCCCGTTTCAACAGGGTGTCGGAGACCCAGTACTTC. Amino acids: CASSSRFNRVSETQYF.